A selection of T cell receptor beta chains follows, all from one sample in a study of graft-versus-host responses after intestinal transplantation. TCRdb keeps only in-frame clones here, not all; method: immunoSEQ multiplex PCR. The repertoire has about 130,000 clones, about nine tenths of them found once; the top ten carry roughly 0.19%. These receptors' targets are unknown. The sample in question was unstimulated CD4+ T cells sorted from spleen or lymph node cells, obtained before intestinal transplant. The receptors shown here come from a human donor who received an intestinal transplant. Each CDR3 is given without its conserved first and last residue.

V gene: TRBV5-1; J gene: TRBJ2-6; CDR3 protein: ASSRFKEGVPSGANVLT
V gene: TRBV4-1; J gene: TRBJ2-4; CDR3 protein: ASSQVNLAKNIQY
V gene: TRBV6-5; J gene: TRBJ2-7; CDR3 protein: ASSPRLARFYEQY
V gene: TRBV5-1; J gene: TRBJ2-7; CDR3 protein: ASSIGTNYEQY
V gene: TRBV15; J gene: TRBJ2-7; CDR3 protein: ATSRDRGKGYEQY
V gene: TRBV19; J gene: TRBJ2-1; CDR3 protein: ASNIGASGNNEQF
V gene: TRBV5-1; J gene: TRBJ2-5; CDR3 protein: ASSSPGQGLEQY
V gene: TRBV25-1; J gene: TRBJ2-1; CDR3 protein: ASSVPGPQEQF
V gene: TRBV11-2; J gene: TRBJ2-7; CDR3 protein: ASTSVNIWTSGPYEQY
V gene: TRBV5-5; J gene: TRBJ2-7; CDR3 protein: ASRPGIPYEQY
V gene: TRBV6-1; J gene: TRBJ1-5; CDR3 protein: ASSERRTVMNQPQH
V gene: TRBV7-2; J gene: TRBJ1-2; CDR3 protein: ASSPRQYGYT
V gene: TRBV5-5; J gene: TRBJ1-2; CDR3 protein: ASSFRSAGYGYT
V gene: TRBV7-2; J gene: TRBJ1-4; CDR3 protein: ASSFSYSSGNEKLF
V gene: TRBV11-2; J gene: TRBJ2-7; CDR3 protein: ASSLVGTRTYEQY
V gene: TRBV6-1; J gene: TRBJ2-7; CDR3 protein: ASSGQPGLANEQY
V gene: TRBV9; J gene: TRBJ1-3; CDR3 protein: ASSPAGLPGNTIY
V gene: TRBV10-1; J gene: TRBJ2-1; CDR3 protein: ASRSSGYNEQF
V gene: TRBV10-3; J gene: TRBJ1-3; CDR3 protein: AISARTSGNTIY
V gene: TRBV7-8; J gene: TRBJ2-4; CDR3 protein: ASSLAGGENIQY
V gene: TRBV6-6; J gene: TRBJ1-2; CDR3 protein: ASSYVTGGYGYT
V gene: TRBV7-2; J gene: TRBJ1-5; CDR3 protein: ASSLGQGYNQPQH
V gene: TRBV7-3; J gene: TRBJ2-5; CDR3 protein: ASSYRTSGIGETQY
V gene: TRBV4-1; J gene: TRBJ2-4; CDR3 protein: ASSQAPSLAALAKNIQY
V gene: TRBV9; J gene: TRBJ1-3; CDR3 protein: ASSPGDSSGNTIY
V gene: TRBV10-1; J gene: TRBJ2-7; CDR3 protein: ASSAGDRPDEQY
V gene: TRBV5-1; J gene: TRBJ2-4; CDR3 protein: ASSPEPGQLKNIQY
V gene: TRBV6-4; J gene: TRBJ2-2; CDR3 protein: ASSDRGSNTGELF
V gene: TRBV5-1; J gene: TRBJ2-5; CDR3 protein: ASSLEPQRQETQY
V gene: TRBV29-1; J gene: TRBJ2-1; CDR3 protein: SVGWAGTEQF
V gene: TRBV6-6; J gene: TRBJ1-2; CDR3 protein: ASSRDSYGYT
V gene: TRBV30; J gene: TRBJ1-4; CDR3 protein: ACPKGGRVEKLF